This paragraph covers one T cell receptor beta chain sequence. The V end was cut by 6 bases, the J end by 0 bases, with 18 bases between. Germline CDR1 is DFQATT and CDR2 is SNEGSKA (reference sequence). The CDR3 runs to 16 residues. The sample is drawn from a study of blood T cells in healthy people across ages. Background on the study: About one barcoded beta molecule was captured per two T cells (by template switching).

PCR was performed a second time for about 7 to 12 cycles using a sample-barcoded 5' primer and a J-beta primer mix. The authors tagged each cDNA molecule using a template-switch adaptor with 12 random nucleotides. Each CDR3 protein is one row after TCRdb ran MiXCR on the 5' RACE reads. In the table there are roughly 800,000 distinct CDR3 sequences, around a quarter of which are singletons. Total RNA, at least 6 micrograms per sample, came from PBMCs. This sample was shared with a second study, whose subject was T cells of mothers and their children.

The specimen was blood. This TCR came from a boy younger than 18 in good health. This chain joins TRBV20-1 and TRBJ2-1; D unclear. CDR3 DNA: TGCAGTGCCTTGTCTCGGAGCGAATACTCCTACAATGAGCAGTTCTTC. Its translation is CSALSRSEYSYNEQFF.